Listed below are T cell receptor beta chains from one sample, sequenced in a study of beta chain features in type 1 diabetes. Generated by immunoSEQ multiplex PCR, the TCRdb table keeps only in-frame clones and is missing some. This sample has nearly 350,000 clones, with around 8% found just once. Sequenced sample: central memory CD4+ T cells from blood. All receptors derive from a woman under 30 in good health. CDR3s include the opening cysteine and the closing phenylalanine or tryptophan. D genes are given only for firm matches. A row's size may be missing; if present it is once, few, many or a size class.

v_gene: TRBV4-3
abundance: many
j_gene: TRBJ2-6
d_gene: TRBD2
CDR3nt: TGCGCCAGCAGCCAGACTAGCGGGAGTATAGGGGCCAACGTCCTGACTTTC
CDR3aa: CASSQTSGSIGANVLTF

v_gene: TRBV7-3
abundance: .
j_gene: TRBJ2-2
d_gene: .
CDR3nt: TGTGCCAGCAGCTTACTCTTCACAGTGAACACCGGGGAGCTGTTTTTT
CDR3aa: CASSLLFTVNTGELFF

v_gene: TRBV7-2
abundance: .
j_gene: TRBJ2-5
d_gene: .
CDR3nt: TGTGCCAGCAGCTTATTGAGGGCCGTCTTCCAAGAGACCCAGTACTTC
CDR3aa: CASSLLRAVFQETQYF

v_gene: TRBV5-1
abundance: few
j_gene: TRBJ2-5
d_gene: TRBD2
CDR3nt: TGTGCCAGCAGCTTTGGCGGGAGGCCAGAAGGGGGCCAGTACTTC
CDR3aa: CASSFGGRPEGGQYF

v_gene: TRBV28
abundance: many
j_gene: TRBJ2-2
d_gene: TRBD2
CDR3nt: TGTGCCAGCAGTTTGGGAGGGGCCGTTACCGGGGAGCTGTTTTTT
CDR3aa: CASSLGGAVTGELFF

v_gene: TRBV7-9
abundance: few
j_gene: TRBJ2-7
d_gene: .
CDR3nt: TGTGCCAGCAGCTTAGCGCTAGGCGGAGGCTACGAGCAGTACTTC
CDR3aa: CASSLALGGGYEQYF

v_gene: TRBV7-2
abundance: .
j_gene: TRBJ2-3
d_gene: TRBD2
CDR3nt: TGTGCCAGCAGACTAGCGGGAGGGAACACAGATACGCAGTATTTT
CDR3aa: CASRLAGGNTDTQYF

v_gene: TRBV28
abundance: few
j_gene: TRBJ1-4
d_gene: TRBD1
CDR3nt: TGTGCCAGCAGTCCGCTAAGGACAGGGGATCAAAAACTGTTTTTT
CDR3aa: CASSPLRTGDQKLFF

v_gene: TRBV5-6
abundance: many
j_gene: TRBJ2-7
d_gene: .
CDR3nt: TGTGCCAGCAGCTTGGATTGGGGTTTCAACGAGCAGTACTTC
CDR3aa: CASSLDWGFNEQYF

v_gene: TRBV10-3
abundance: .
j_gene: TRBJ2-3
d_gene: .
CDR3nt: TGTGCCATCAGTGAGTCGACCGGCGGGGATACGCAGTATTTT
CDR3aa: CAISESTGGDTQYF

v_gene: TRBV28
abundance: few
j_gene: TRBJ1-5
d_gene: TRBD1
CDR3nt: TGTGCCAGCAGTCCCGGACAGGGCGAATTT
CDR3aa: CASSPGQGEF

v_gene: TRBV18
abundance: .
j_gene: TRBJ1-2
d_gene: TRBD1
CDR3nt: TGTGCCAGCTCACCGTTGGGACCAACAGGGGGCAAGGCTAACTATGGCTACACCTTC
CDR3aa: CASSPLGPTGGKANYGYTF

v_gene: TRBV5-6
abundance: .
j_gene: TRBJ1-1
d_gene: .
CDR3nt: TGTGCCAGCAGCTTGGGTAGGAACACTGAAGCTTTCTTT
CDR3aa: CASSLGRNTEAFF

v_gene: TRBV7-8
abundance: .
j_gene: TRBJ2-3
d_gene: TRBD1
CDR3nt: TGTGCCAGCAGCCCCTTGGGACAGGGGCATTCAGATACGCAGTATTTT
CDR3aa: CASSPLGQGHSDTQYF

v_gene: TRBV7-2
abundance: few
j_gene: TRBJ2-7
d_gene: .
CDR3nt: TGTGCCAGCAGCTTGTTGTACGAGCAGTACTTC
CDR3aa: CASSLLYEQYF

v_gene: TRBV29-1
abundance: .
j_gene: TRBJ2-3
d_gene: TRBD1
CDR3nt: TGCAGCGTTGAAACGGGTTGGGACAGACAGCAGTATTTT
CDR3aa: CSVETGWDRQQYF

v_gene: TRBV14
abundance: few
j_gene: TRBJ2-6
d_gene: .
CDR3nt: TGTGCCAGCAGCCCCCTCCTCGGGAGAGGCCACTCTGGGGCCAACGCCCTGACTTTC
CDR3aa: CASSPLLGRGHSGANALTF

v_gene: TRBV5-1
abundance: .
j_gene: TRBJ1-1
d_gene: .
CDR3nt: TGCGCCAGCAGCTTCGATATGAGCACCCAAGCTTTCTTT
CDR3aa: CASSFDMSTQAFF

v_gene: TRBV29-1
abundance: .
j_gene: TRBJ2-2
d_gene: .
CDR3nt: TGCAGCGTTGATGAGGGGAACACCGGGGAGCTGTTTTTT
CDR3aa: CSVDEGNTGELFF

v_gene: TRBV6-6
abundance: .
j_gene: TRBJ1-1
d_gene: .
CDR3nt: TGTGCCAGCACCTACCCCAGAGGTTCGGCTTTCTTT
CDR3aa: CASTYPRGSAFF

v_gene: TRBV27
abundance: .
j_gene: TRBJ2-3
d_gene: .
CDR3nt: TGTGCCAGCAGTTACACCACAGATACGCAGTATTTT
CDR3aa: CASSYTTDTQYF

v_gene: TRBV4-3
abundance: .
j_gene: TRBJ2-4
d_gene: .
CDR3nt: TGCGCCAGCAGCCAAGATGCGGGCAAAACAGGGATCATTCAGTACTTC
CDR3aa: CASSQDAGKTGIIQYF

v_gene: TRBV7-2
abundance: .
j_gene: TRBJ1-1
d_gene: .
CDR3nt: TGTGCCAGCAGCGAACAGTTGAACACTGAAGCTTTCTTT
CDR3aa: CASSEQLNTEAFF

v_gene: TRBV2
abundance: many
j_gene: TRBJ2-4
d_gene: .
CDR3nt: TGTGCCAGCAGTGAAATGGGGGACATTCAGTACTTC
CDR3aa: CASSEMGDIQYF

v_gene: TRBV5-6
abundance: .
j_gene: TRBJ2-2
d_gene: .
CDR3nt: TGTGCCAGCAGCCAACCGACCGCGAACACCGGGGAGCTGTTTTTT
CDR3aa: CASSQPTANTGELFF